This section outlines one T cell receptor (beta chain) sequence together with its context. As originally analysed: Estimation of nucleated cell counts was performed using reference gene primer amplification. Clones were sequenced by immunoSEQ multiplex PCR, and TCRdb holds only the in-frame ones, with some missing. That table furnishes V, J and clone size, whereas the DNA furnished D and trimming. This table holds roughly 260,000 clones, over 75% found once. The entry originates in a study of blood T cell repertoires in COVID-19. Study summary: There were acute and convalescent COVID-19 samples, and they came from the United States, Italy and Spain. Nucleic acid was either cDNA or gDNA, and it came from T cells, B-cell-depleted T cells, or PBMCs.

The CDR3 is made up of 14 amino acids. Germline-derived CDR1 and CDR2 are SEHNR and FQNEAQ (reference sequence). V lost 1 base and J 0 bases, leaving 6 bases between the germline ends. This clonotype was sampled from a woman between 45 and 65 years old with acute or convalescent COVID-19. The sample consisted of peripheral blood. The chain uses TRBV7-9 and TRBJ1-2; TRBD1 might be the D (5 bases). Here the CDR3 reads CASSLVTANYGYTF. The CDR3 nucleotides read TGTGCCAGCAGCTTAGTGACAGCTAACTATGGCTACACCTTC.